One and the same sample provided the 32 T cell receptor beta chains below, sequenced in a study of read filtering for tumor transcriptome and immune sequencing. This library used about 400 ng RNA and molecular barcoded adaptors spanning alpha/delta and beta/gamma chains. TCRdb reprocessed the reads via MiXCR and lists one record per CDR3 protein. The sample has about 54,000 distinct CDR3 sequences, around an eighth seen once. Sequenced: a population of CD138-negative cells sorted from bone marrow. The origin of the receptors is a donor aged 40 or older with multiple myeloma.

This clonotype was counted a few times. A far larger clone is only one base removed, so a read error is likely. The chain couples TRBV6-1 to TRBJ2-1; unclear D gene. Germline-derived CDR1 and CDR2 are MNHNS and SASEGT. The V end lost 8 bases, the J end lost 3 bases, and 14 bases lay between the germline ends. CDR3 length: 14 amino acids. The CDR3 nucleotides read TGTGCCAGCGGTCGTCTGACTGTCTACAATGAGCAGTTCTTC. Translating it yields CASGRLTVYNEQFF.

Only a few counts were recorded for this clonotype. J is TRBJ2-3 and V is TRBV3-1; 10 nucleotides line up with TRBD2. Germline lookup yields CDR1 LGHDT and CDR2 YNNKEL (reference sequence). CDR3 length equals 15 residues. The J segment lost 3 bases and the V segment lost 3 bases, leaving 3 bases of the junction unmatched. DNA for the CDR3: TGTGCCAGCAGCCATATAGCGGGGGGTACAGATACGCAGTATTTT. Translated: CASSHIAGGTDTQYF.

This clonotype was detected many times. The chain couples TRBV10-1 to TRBJ1-5; D is perhaps TRBD1 (6 bases). Trimming took off 2 bases at V and 4 bases at J, with 15 bases between the two ends. The germline V gene encodes CDR1 WNHNN and CDR2 SYGVQD (reference sequence). CDR3 length equals 16 residues. The chain's CDR3 is CASSETGRQGNQPQHF. The CDR3 DNA follows: TGCGCCAGCAGTGAGACCGGCCGGCAGGGGAATCAGCCCCAGCATTTT.

This clonotype was recorded many times. The chain uses TRBV7-3 and TRBJ2-5, with D possibly being TRBD1 (6 bases). CDR3 length equals 15 residues. Germline V gene lookup returns CDR1 SGHTA and CDR2 FQGTGA. The V gene lost 4 bases and the J gene lost 5 bases, with 17 bases spanning the gap. The DNA for the CDR3 is TGTGCCAGCAGCTCCAACCCGACAGGCCGGGAGACCCAGTACTTC. Protein product: CASSSNPTGRETQYF.

Ten or more counts support this clonotype. The CDR3 region is CSALDLAGINEQFF. CDR3 DNA: TGCAGTGCTTTGGATCTAGCGGGGATAAATGAGCAGTTCTTC. The chain recombines TRBV20-1 with TRBJ2-1; the match to TRBD2 covers 9 bases. The V and J ends lost 5 bases and 7 bases, in that order; junction bases with no gene match: 9. The CDR3 has 14 residues. Germline CDR1 is DFQATT and CDR2 is SNEGSKA (reference sequence).

In its sample, this clonotype was seen many times. The CDR3 region has the DNA TGTGCCAGCCTTACCGGGACAGGTTTTTCTGGGGCCAACGTCCTGACTTTC. Protein sequence: CASLTGTGFSGANVLTF. The rearrangement uses TRBV6-6 and TRBJ2-6, with 8 bases identical to TRBD1. The CDR3 runs to 17 residues. V shed 8 bases and J 1 base; nucleotides not matched to a gene: 10. Germline V CDR1 and CDR2: MNHNY, SVGAGI (reference sequence).

This clonotype showed up just a few times. This sequence joins TRBV5-1 and TRBJ2-3, with a weak D call TRBD1 (6 bases). V was pared by 4 bases and J by 0 bases, with 9 bases between. The CDR3 contains 14 residues. Germline V gene sequence: CDR1 SGHRS, CDR2 YFSETQ. CDR3 loop: CASSQGFSTDTQYF. CDR3 bases: TGCGCCAGCAGCCAGGGGTTTAGCACAGATACGCAGTATTTT. Full variable domain (missing parts from reference TRBV5-1 and TRBJ2-3): KAGVTQTPRYLIKTRGQQVTLSCSPISGHRSVSWYQQTPGQGLQFLFEYFSETQRNKGNFPGRFSGRQFSNSRSEMNVSTLELGDSALYLCASSQGFSTDTQYFGPGTRLTVL.

In this sample, this clonotype turned up many times. A read error is possible here, since a much larger clone lies one base away. The chain has TRBV29-1 and TRBJ2-1; TRBD2 matches 10 bases. Germline V gene lookup returns CDR1 SQVTM and CDR2 ANQGSEA. This CDR3 is 14 amino acids long. The CDR3 sequence: CSALIAGGNNGQFF. The CDR3 DNA sequence: TGCAGCGCCTTAATAGCGGGGGGTAACAATGGGCAGTTCTTC.

Ten or more counts support this clonotype. The chain combines TRBV7-2 with TRBJ1-2; 10 bases match TRBD1. The CDR3 has 13 residues. Germline V gene sequence: CDR1 SGHTA, CDR2 FQGNSA. With 5 bases clipped from V and 7 bases from J, the junction kept 4 bases outside the gene matches. The CDR3 spells CASSTDRGLGYTF. The CDR3 DNA follows: TGTGCCAGCAGCACAGACAGGGGGCTTGGCTACACCTTC.

This clonotype has only a few counts. The chain links TRBV5-1 to TRBJ1-5; possible D gene TRBD1, 5 bases. From germline, CDR1 is SGHRS and CDR2 YFSETQ. CDR3 length equals 14 residues. V lost 3 bases, J lost 3 bases, and 10 bases lay in between. CDR3 in DNA: TGCGCCAGCAGCTCGGGGGAGATCAATCAGCCCCAGCATTTT. It translates to CASSSGEINQPQHF.

This clonotype was counted ten times or more. The V call is TRBV29-1, the J call TRBJ1-1; 9 bases are shared with TRBD1. Trimming removed 5 bases from V and 5 bases from J; junction bases left unmatched: 12. This CDR3 is 15 amino acids long. CDR1 is SQVTM and CDR2 is ANQGSEA in the germline V gene. CDR3 in amino acids: CSVSTGTGRDTEAFF. The CDR3 nucleotides are TGCAGCGTTTCTACCGGGACAGGGAGGGATACTGAAGCTTTCTTT.

With regard to this clonotype: The final CDR3 position lacks the conserved phenylalanine or tryptophan, pointing to a likely read error. It is unclear where the CDR3 begins or ends on the DNA, so no DNA is shown, and the CDR3 is as TCRdb lists it. The chain combines TRBV10-1 with TRBJ2-3; the table's D call, TRBD1, has no DNA check behind it. CDR1 and CDR2 (germline): WNHNN, SYGVQD (reference sequence). Ends included, the CDR3 has 15 residues. CDR3 protein: CASSNWGGFTDTLYL.

In its sample, this clonotype was seen many times. This rearrangement joins TRBV30 to TRBJ2-6; D is undetermined. The CDR3 is 14 amino acids. CDR1 is GTSNPN and CDR2 is SVGIG in the germline V gene (reference sequence). The germline V and J ends were trimmed by 5 bases and 1 base, with 9 bases remaining between them. CDR3 amino acids: CAWGDRSGANVLTF. For the CDR3, the DNA is TGTGCCTGGGGCGATCGGTCTGGGGCCAACGTCCTGACTTTC.

This clonotype was observed at least ten times. The rearrangement links TRBV5-1 to TRBJ1-2; 9 bases are shared with TRBD1. CDR1 is SGHRS and CDR2 is YFSETQ in the germline V gene. The CDR3 length is 13 residues. The ends lost 5 bases at V and 6 bases at J; junction bases unmatched: 5. CDR3 nucleotides: TGCGCCAGCAGTCATACAGGGGGCGATGGCTACACCTTC. Its translation: CASSHTGGDGYTF.

This clonotype is a singleton in its sample. A far larger clone is one nucleotide away, so this likely arose from a read error. The genes are TRBV7-9 and TRBJ2-1; D gene uncertain. Trimming cost V 5 bases and J 4 bases, with 12 bases left between them. Germline lookup yields CDR1 SEHNR and CDR2 FQNEAQ (reference sequence). The CDR3 runs 14 residues. The CDR3 DNA is TGTGCCAGCAGCACGGCCAAGGAATACAATGAGCAGTTCTTC. As protein: CASSTAKEYNEQFF.

There are many counts of this clonotype. The chain couples TRBV18 to TRBJ1-1, with TRBD1 as a possible D gene (6 bases). The CDR3 length is 14 residues. V lost 5 bases, J lost 4 bases, and 14 bases lay in between. In germline, CDR1 is KGHSH, CDR2 LQKENI. CDR3 protein: CASSAAQGVTEAFF. The CDR3 coding sequence is TGTGCCAGCTCAGCGGCACAGGGTGTCACTGAAGCTTTCTTT.

This clonotype was picked up many times. The chain has TRBV5-1 and TRBJ2-1; 9 bases map to TRBD2. From germline, CDR1 is SGHRS and CDR2 YFSETQ. The CDR3 totals 13 residues. The junction had 1 base not matched to a gene; V was cut back by 4 bases and J by 5 bases. In nucleotides, the CDR3 is TGCGCCAGCAGCAGACTAGCGGACAATGAGCAGTTCTTC. This encodes CASSRLADNEQFF.

Many counts were recorded for this clonotype. The chain couples TRBV5-1 to TRBJ1-2; possibly TRBD1 for D (6 bases). Germline loops: CDR1 SGHRS, CDR2 YFSETQ. The CDR3 extends over 14 amino acids. Trimming pared 2 bases from V and 7 bases from J, leaving 15 bases between. The CDR3 region has the DNA TGCGCCAGCAGCTTCGGGGGCCGCTCCTCTGGCTACACCTTC. Encoded protein: CASSFGGRSSGYTF.

This clonotype was seen repeatedly, ten times or more. This chain links TRBV5-1 with TRBJ1-4, with D possibly TRBD1 on 6 matching bases. In germline, CDR1 is SGHRS, CDR2 YFSETQ. Trimming pared 4 bases from V and 7 bases from J, leaving 14 bases between. The CDR3 has 14 residues. The CDR3 protein is CASSRPEGVEKLFF. The CDR3 DNA sequence: TGCGCCAGCAGCCGACCGGAGGGGGTTGAAAAACTGTTTTTT.

This clonotype was observed at least ten times. This chain uses TRBV20-1 with TRBJ2-1; TRBD2 might be the D (6 bases). V dropped 4 bases and J dropped 6 bases, with 16 bases sitting between them. Germline V gene lookup returns CDR1 DFQATT and CDR2 SNEGSKA (reference sequence). This CDR3 region has 14 residues. CDR3 amino acids: CSAKGGAPSNEQFF. In DNA form, the CDR3 reads TGCAGTGCTAAGGGCGGGGCCCCTAGCAATGAGCAGTTCTTC.

V usage is TRBV5-1 and J usage is TRBJ1-4, with D tentatively TRBD1 (5 bases). V dropped 0 bases and J dropped 7 bases, with 7 bases sitting between them. The CDR3 totals 13 residues. CDR1 is SGHRS and CDR2 is YFSETQ in the germline V gene. The CDR3 loop is CASSLEDSEKLFF. In nucleotides, the CDR3 is TGCGCCAGCAGCTTGGAAGACAGTGAAAAACTGTTTTTT.

About this clonotype: With a much larger clone just one base away, this may be a read error. As the CDR3 is not closed by the conserved phenylalanine or tryptophan, this likely results from a read error. The chain employs TRBV7-6 and TRBJ1-5, with D perhaps TRBD1 (5 bases). The germline CDR1 and CDR2 sequences are SGHVS and FNYEAQ. The length of the CDR3 is 13 residues. V was trimmed by 5 bases and J by 6 bases, leaving 11 bases between them. This CDR3 is CASSPMQGQPQHS. The DNA for the CDR3 is TGTGCCAGCAGCCCTATGCAGGGTCAGCCCCAGCATTCT.

This clonotype has ten or more counts. The J gene is TRBJ2-2, the V gene TRBV29-1; D is possibly TRBD2 (6 bases). Per germline, CDR1 SQVTM and CDR2 ANQGSEA. The CDR3 sequence is 16 residues long. The V end was cut by 6 bases, the J end by 7 bases, with 24 bases between. CDR3 coding DNA: TGCAGCGTGAAGGAGGGCCAGGGAAGGTCCGGCGGGGAGCTGTTTTTT. Protein product: CSVKEGQGRSGGELFF.

A word on this clonotype: Germline and junction disagree at one end, which may indicate a read error. The V and J genes are TRBV5-6 and TRBJ2-2, with a tentative D call TRBD1 (6 bases). CDR1 is SGHDT, CDR2 YYEEEE, per germline. The length of the CDR3 is 15 residues. In DNA form, the CDR3 reads TGTGCCTGCAGCAATTGGGGGCATATCACCGGGGAGCTGTTTTTT. This gives the protein CACSNWGHITGELFF.

This clonotype was recorded many times. The rearrangement joins TRBV11-2 to TRBJ2-2; perhaps TRBD1 as D (5 bases). Germline V gene lookup returns CDR1 SGHAT and CDR2 FQNNGV. Trimming removed 5 bases at V and 3 bases at J, with 13 bases between. The CDR3 is made up of 15 amino acids. The CDR3 DNA sequence: TGTGCCAGCAGCCCCCCCGACAGATACACCGGGGAGCTGTTTTTT. Translated, it gives CASSPPDRYTGELFF.

The chain couples TRBV5-5 to TRBJ2-3; possible D gene TRBD2, 5 bases. V was cut by 2 bases and J by 4 bases, with 8 bases left in between. Germline V lookup: CDR1 SGHKS, CDR2 YYEKEE (reference sequence). CDR3 length: 13 residues. The CDR3 DNA sequence: TGTGCCAGCAGCTTTGAGGGCCCAGATACGCAGTATTTT. Protein sequence: CASSFEGPDTQYF.

V is TRBV29-1 and J is TRBJ1-1, with D perhaps TRBD1 (5 bases). The ends were cut back, 6 bases at V and 11 bases at J, with 19 bases in the middle. CDR1 and CDR2 (germline): SQVTM, ANQGSEA. There are 12 residues in the CDR3. As DNA, the CDR3 is TGCAGCGTACTACAGGAATCGCTATATGCTTTCTTT. Its translation is CSVLQESLYAFF.

This clonotype was seen at least ten times. The gene calls are TRBV12-3 or TRBV12-4 and TRBJ1-6; D may be TRBD1 (5 bases). V lost 6 bases and J 10 bases, leaving 16 bases between the germline ends. The CDR3 is 14 amino acids. The CDR3 region has the DNA TGTGCCAGCAGGGAGGGGCGTTATTCATCACCCCTCCACTTT. Translated, it gives CASREGRYSSPLHF.

The genes are TRBV2 and TRBJ1-6; D is uncertain. The CDR3 runs 13 residues. Germline CDR1 SNHLY, CDR2 FYNNEI. V lost 8 bases and J lost 5, with 10 bases in between. The CDR3 spells CASQKGDNSPLHF. CDR3 in DNA: TGTGCCAGCCAGAAAGGAGATAATTCACCCCTCCACTTT.

This clonotype has a count of ten or more. The gene calls are TRBV9 and TRBJ1-2, with D possibly TRBD1 on 6 matching bases. The V end was cut by 7 bases, the J end by 0 bases, with 10 bases between. From germline, CDR1 is SGDLS and CDR2 YYNGEE. The CDR3 totals 13 residues. Here the CDR3 reads CASREGANYGYTF. The DNA for the CDR3 is TGTGCCAGCCGCGAGGGGGCTAACTATGGCTACACCTTC.

The V and J genes are TRBV24-1 and TRBJ2-1, with 16 bases fitting TRBD2. The CDR3 runs to 19 residues. The V segment lost 7 bases and the J segment 5 bases; nucleotides outside the gene matches: 13. Germline values: CDR1 KGHDR, CDR2 SFDVKD. Here the CDR3 reads CATSSGTSGRAHLNNEQFF. The CDR3 DNA is TGTGCCACCAGCTCCGGGACTAGCGGGAGGGCGCACCTAAACAATGAGCAGTTCTTC.

This clonotype was counted many times. The CDR3 here is CASMRGYTEAFF. The DNA for the CDR3 is TGTGCCAGCATGAGGGGATACACTGAAGCTTTCTTT. J is TRBJ1-1 and V is TRBV6-5; TRBD1 is a possible D gene (5 bases). Trimming took 7 bases from V and 3 from J, leaving 9 bases between them. The CDR3 spans 12 residues. Germline V CDR1 and CDR2: MNHEY, SVGAGI.